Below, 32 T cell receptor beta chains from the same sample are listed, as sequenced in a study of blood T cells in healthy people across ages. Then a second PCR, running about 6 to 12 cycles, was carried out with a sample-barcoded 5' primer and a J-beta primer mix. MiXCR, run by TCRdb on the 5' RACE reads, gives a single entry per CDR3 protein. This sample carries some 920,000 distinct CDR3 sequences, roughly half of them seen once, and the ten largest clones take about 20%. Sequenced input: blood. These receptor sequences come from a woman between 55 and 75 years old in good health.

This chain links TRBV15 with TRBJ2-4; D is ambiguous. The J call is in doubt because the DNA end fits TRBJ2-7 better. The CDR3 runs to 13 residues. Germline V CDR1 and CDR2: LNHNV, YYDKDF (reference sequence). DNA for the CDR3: TGTGCCACCAGCAGAGATAGAGACAACGAGCAGTACTTC. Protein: CATSRDRDNEQYF.

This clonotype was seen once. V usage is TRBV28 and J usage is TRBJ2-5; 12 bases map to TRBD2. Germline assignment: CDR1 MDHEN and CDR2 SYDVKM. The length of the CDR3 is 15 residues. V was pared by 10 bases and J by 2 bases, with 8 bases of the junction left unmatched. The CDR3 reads CAISKTSGSQETQYF. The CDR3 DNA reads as TGTGCCATTTCAAAGACTAGCGGGAGTCAAGAGACCCAGTACTTC.

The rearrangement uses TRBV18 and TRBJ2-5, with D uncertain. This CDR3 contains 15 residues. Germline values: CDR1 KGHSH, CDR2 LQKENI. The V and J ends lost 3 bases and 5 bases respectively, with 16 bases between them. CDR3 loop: CASSPLSSEAETQYF. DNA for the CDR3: TGTGCCAGCTCACCCCTTTCGTCCGAAGCCGAGACCCAGTACTTC.

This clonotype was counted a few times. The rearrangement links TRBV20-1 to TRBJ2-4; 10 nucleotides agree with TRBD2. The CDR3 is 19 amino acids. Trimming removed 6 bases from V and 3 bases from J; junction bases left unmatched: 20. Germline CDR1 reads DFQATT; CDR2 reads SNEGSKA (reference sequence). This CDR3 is CSAPPFGLAGVGGKNIQYF. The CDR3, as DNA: TGCAGTGCCCCTCCCTTTGGGCTAGCGGGAGTCGGTGGCAAAAACATTCAGTACTTC.

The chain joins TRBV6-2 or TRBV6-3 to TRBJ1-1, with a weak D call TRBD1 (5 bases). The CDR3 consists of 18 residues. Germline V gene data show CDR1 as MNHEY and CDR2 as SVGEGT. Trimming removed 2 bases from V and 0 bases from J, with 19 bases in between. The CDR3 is CASSYERGDPMLNTEAFF. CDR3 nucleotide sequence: TGTGCCAGCAGTTACGAGAGGGGAGATCCCATGTTGAACACTGAAGCTTTCTTT.

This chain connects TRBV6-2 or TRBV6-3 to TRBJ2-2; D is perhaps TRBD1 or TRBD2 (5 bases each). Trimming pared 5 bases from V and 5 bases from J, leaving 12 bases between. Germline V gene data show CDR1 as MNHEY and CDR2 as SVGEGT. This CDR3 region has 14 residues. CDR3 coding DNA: TGTGCCAGCAGTAGAGGGGTTCATACCGGGGAGCTGTTTTTT. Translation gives CASSRGVHTGELFF.

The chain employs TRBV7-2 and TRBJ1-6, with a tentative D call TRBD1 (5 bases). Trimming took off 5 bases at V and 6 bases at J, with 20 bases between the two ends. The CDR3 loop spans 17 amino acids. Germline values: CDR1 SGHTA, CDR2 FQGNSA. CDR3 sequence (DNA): TGTGCCAGCAGCCCCACTATGTGGGGAGGGACTAATTCACCCCTCCACTTT. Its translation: CASSPTMWGGTNSPLHF.

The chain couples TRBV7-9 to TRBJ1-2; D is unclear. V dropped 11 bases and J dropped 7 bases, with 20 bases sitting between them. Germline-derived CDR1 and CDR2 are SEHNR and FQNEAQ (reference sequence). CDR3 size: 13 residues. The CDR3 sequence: CAGEGGSACGYTF. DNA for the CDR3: TGTGCCGGAGAGGGTGGCAGTGCCTGTGGCTACACCTTC.

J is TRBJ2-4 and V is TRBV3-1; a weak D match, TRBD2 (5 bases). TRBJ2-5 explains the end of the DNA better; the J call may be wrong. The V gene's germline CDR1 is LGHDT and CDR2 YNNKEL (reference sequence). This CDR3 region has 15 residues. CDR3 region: CASSQQAFTGETQYF. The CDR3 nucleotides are TGTGCCAGCAGCCAACAAGCTTTTACGGGGGAGACCCAGTACTTC.

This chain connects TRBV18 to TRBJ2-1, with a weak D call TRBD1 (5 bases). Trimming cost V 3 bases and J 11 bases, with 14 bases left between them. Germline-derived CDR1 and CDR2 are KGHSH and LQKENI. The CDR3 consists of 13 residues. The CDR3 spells CASSPVTQGQQFF. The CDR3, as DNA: TGTGCCAGCTCACCGGTTACCCAGGGTCAGCAGTTCTTC.

The CDR3 sequence is CASTMAGDTDTQYF. In DNA form, the CDR3 reads TGTGCCAGCACTATGGCGGGAGATACAGATACGCAGTATTTT. The V gene is TRBV4-2, the J gene TRBJ2-3, with 7 bases lining up with TRBD2. J was trimmed by 3 bases and V by 7 bases; bases with no gene match: 7. Germline CDR1 is LGHNA and CDR2 is YNFKEQ. The CDR3 spans 14 residues.

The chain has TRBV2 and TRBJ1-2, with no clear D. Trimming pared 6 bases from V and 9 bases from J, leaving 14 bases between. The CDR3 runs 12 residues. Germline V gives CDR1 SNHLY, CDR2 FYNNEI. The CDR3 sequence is CASRDGLTRYTF. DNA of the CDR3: TGTGCCAGCAGGGACGGACTAACGCGCTACACCTTC.

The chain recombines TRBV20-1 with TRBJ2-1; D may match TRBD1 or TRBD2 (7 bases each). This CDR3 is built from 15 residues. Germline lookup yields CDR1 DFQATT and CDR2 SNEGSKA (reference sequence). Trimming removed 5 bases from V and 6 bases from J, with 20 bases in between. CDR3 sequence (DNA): TGCAGTGCTGCCCCGGGGGGACAGACTTTCAATGAGCAGTTCTTC. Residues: CSAAPGGQTFNEQFF.

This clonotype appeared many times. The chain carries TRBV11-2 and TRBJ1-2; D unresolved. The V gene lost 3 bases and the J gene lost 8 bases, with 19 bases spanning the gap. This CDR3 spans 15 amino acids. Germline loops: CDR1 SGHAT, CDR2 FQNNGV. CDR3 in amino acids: CASSFYVGPGGGYTF. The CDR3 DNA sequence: TGTGCCAGCAGCTTTTATGTCGGGCCAGGCGGAGGCTACACCTTC.

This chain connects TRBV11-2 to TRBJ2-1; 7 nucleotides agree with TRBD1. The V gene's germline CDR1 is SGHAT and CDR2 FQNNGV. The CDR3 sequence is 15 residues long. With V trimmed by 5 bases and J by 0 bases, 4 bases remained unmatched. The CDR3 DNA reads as TGTGCCAGCAGCCCGAGGGGGCCCTCCTACAATGAGCAGTTCTTC. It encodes CASSPRGPSYNEQFF.

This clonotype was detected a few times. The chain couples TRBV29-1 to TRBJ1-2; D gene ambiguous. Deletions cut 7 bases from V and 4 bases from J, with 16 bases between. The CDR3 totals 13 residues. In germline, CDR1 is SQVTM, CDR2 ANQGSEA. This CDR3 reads CSATSVGAYGYTF. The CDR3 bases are TGCAGCGCAACCTCTGTGGGCGCCTATGGCTACACCTTC.

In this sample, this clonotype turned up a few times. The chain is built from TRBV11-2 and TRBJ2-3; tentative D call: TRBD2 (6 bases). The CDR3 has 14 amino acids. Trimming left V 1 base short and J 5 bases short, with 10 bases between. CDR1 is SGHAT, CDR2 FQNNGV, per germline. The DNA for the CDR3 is TGTGCCAGCAGCTTAGTCCGGAGGGGAGATACGCAGTATTTT. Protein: CASSLVRRGDTQYF.

The DNA for the CDR3 is TGCAGTGCTAGTGACAATTCCGGGAGCTTGTTCCCTTATGAGCAGTTCTTC. It specifies CSASDNSGSLFPYEQFF. The V call is TRBV20-1, the J call TRBJ2-1, with D possibly matching TRBD2 (6 bases). Germline CDR1 and CDR2: DFQATT and SNEGSKA (reference sequence). This CDR3 has 17 amino acids. With 3 bases removed from V and 8 bases from J, the gap between germline ends came to 26 bases.

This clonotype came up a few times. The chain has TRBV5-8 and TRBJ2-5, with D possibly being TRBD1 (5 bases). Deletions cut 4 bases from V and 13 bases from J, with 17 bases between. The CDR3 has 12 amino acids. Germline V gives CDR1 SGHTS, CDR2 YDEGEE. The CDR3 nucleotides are TGTGCCAGCAGCGGGATTGGGGCGGTAGCGTACTTC. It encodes CASSGIGAVAYF.

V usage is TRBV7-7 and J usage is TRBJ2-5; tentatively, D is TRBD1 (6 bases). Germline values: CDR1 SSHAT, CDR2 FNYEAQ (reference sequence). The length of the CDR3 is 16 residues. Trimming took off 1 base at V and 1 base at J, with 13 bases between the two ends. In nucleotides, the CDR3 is TGTGCCAGCAGCTTAGGACAGGCGGCCTCCCAAGAGACCCAGTACTTC. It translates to CASSLGQAASQETQYF.

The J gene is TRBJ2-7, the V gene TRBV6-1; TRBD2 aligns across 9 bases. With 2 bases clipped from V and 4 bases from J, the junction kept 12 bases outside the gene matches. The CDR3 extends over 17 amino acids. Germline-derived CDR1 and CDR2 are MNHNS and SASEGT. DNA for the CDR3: TGTGCCAGCAGTGAACCTGGAGTAGGACTAGCGTTATACGAGCAGTACTTC. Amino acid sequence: CASSEPGVGLALYEQYF.

CDR3 region: CSVTYRTGDEQYF. CDR3 bases: TGCAGTGTTACATACCGGACAGGGGACGAGCAGTACTTC. The rearrangement uses TRBV20-1 and TRBJ2-7; TRBD1 agrees at 9 bases. The CDR3 runs to 13 residues. Germline loops: CDR1 DFQATT, CDR2 SNEGSKA (reference sequence). The junction had 9 bases not matched to a gene; V was cut back by 7 bases and J by 5 bases.

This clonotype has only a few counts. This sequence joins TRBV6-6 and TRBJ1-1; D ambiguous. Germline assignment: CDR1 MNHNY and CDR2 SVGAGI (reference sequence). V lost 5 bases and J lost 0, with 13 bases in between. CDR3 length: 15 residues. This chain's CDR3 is CASSPQISMNTEAFF. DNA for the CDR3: TGTGCCAGCAGTCCACAGATATCCATGAACACTGAAGCTTTCTTT.

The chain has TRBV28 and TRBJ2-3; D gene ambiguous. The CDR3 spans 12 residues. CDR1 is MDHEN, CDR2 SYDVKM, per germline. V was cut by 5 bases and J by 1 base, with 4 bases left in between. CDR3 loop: CASSKGTDTQYF. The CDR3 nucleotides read TGTGCCAGCAGTAAAGGCACAGATACGCAGTATTTT.

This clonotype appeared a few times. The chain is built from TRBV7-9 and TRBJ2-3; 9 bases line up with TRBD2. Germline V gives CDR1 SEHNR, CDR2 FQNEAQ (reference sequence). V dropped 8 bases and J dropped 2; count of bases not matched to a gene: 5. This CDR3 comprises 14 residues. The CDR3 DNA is TGTGCCAGCCTTAGCGGGAGAGCCACAGATACGCAGTATTTT. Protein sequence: CASLSGRATDTQYF.

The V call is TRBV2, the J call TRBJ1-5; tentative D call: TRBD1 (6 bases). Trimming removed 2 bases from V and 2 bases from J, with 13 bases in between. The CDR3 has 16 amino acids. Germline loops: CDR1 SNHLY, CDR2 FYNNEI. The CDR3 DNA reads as TGTGCCAGCAGTGAAAGGGGGGGGGCCGGCAATCAGCCCCAGCATTTT. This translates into CASSERGGAGNQPQHF.

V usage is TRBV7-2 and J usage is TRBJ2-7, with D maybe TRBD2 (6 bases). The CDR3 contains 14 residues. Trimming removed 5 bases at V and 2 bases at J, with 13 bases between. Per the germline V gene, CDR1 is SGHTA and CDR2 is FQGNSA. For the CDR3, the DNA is TGTGCCAGCAGCGCGGCGGGGCCACCCTACGAGCAGTACTTC. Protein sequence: CASSAAGPPYEQYF.

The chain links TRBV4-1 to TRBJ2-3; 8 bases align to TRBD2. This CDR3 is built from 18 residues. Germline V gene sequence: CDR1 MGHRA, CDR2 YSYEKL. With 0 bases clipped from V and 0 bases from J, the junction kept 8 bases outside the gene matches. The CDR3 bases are TGCGCCAGCAGCCAAGATCTTCAACTAGCGGCTAGCACAGATACGCAGTATTTT. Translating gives CASSQDLQLAASTDTQYF.

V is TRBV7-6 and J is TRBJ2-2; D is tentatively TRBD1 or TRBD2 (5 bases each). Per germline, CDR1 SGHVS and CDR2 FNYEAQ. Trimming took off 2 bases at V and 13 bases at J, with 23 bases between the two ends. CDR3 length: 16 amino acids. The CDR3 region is CASSLIFGEIRGVLFF. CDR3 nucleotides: TGTGCCAGCAGCTTAATTTTTGGGGAAATTCGGGGCGTGCTGTTTTTT. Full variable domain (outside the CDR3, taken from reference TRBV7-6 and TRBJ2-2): GAGVSQSPRYKVTKRGQDVALRCDPISGHVSLYWYRQALGQGPEFLTYFNYEAQQDKSGLPNDRFSAERPEGSISTLTIQRTEQRDSAMYRCASSLIFGEIRGVLFFGEGSRLTVL.

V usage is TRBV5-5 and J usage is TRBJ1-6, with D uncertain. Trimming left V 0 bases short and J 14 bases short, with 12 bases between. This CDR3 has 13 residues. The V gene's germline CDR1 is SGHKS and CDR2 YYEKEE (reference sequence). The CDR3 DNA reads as TGTGCCAGCAGCTTGGAACCACTGAGATCCCTCCACTTT. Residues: CASSLEPLRSLHF.

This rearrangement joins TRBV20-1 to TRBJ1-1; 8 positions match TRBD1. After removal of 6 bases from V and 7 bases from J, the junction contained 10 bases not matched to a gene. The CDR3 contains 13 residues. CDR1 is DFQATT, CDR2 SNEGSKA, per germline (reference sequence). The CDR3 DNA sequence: TGCAGTGCAACCGGACAGGGCATTCTTGAAGCTTTCTTT. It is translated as CSATGQGILEAFF.

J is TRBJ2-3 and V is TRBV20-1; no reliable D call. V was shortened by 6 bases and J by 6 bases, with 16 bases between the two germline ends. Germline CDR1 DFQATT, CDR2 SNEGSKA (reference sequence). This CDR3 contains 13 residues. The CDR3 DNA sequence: TGCAGTGCGCAGACAACGGCTTGGGATACGCAGTATTTT. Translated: CSAQTTAWDTQYF.